This T cell receptor (beta chain) was identified during a study of a mutant IDH1 vaccine in newly diagnosed glioma. TCRdb's table, derived via immunoSEQ multiplex PCR, lists solely in-frame clones and lacks some. This table has 40,000 to 50,000 clones, around 82% appearing once. The CDR3 runs 17 residues. With 1 base clipped from V and 2 bases from J, the junction kept 5 bases outside the gene matches. The V gene's germline CDR1 is KGHSH and CDR2 LQKENI. In the case of this clone: Its antigen is still unknown.

Time point specified: week 47, end of study. Doses consisted of 300 ug of mutant IDH1 20-mer peptide each, paired with topical imiquimod. Donor tumors were new WHO grade 3 or 4 IDH1-mutant, ATRX-lost astrocytomas. The rearrangement links TRBV18 to TRBJ1-5; TRBD1 matches at 10 bases. This TCR was recovered from a man between 18 and 29 years old with glioma. Some clones in this sample may be carry-over from other donors' samples. This material consisted of PBMCs, taken from a glioma patient whose treatment included an IDH1 peptide vaccine. CDR3 protein: CASSPLAGTGGNQPQHF. CDR3 bases: TGTGCCAGCTCACCACTCGCCGGGACAGGGGGCAATCAGCCCCAGCATTTT.